These 31 T cell receptor beta chains were all obtained from the same sample, sequenced in a study of T cell responses to AZD1222 COVID-19 vaccine. The table came from immunoSEQ multiplex PCR; TCRdb's copy has only in-frame clones and leaves some out. The sample has roughly 170,000 clones; 85% to 95% are singletons. Sequenced material: peripheral blood, taken 28 days after the second AZD1222 dose. The receptors were sampled from an adult who received the AZD1222 COVID-19 vaccine.

The CDR3 loop reads CASSYPFKGGNQETQYF. CDR3 in DNA: TGTGCCAGCAGTTACCCCTTTAAGGGGGGAAACCAAGAGACCCAGTACTTC. The chain has TRBV6-2 or TRBV6-3 and TRBJ2-5; D is tentatively TRBD1 or TRBD2 (6 bases each). CDR3 length: 17 residues. The V and J ends lost 2 bases and 0 bases respectively, with 16 bases between them. Germline values: CDR1 MNHEY, CDR2 SVGEGT.

This chain links TRBV5-6 with TRBJ1-2, with D maybe TRBD1 (6 bases). Germline V gene lookup returns CDR1 SGHDT and CDR2 YYEEEE. The CDR3 totals 14 residues. Deletions cut 4 bases from V and 3 bases from J, with 13 bases between. The CDR3 region is CASSLGTPDYGYTF. The CDR3 DNA reads TGTGCCAGCAGCCTCGGGACACCAGACTATGGCTACACCTTC.

This chain links TRBV9 with TRBJ1-2; D not certain. The length of the CDR3 is 14 residues. V was trimmed by 0 bases and J by 3 bases, leaving 9 bases between them. The germline CDR1 and CDR2 sequences are SGDLS and YYNGEE. This chain's CDR3 is CASSVDMSHYGYTF. The CDR3 DNA reads as TGTGCCAGCAGCGTAGACATGAGCCACTATGGCTACACCTTC.

The chain carries TRBV2 and TRBJ2-1; TRBD1 agrees at 11 bases. Germline lookup yields CDR1 SNHLY and CDR2 FYNNEI. CDR3 length equals 16 residues. V trimming: 6 bases; J trimming: 0 bases; junction bases outside the gene matches: 4. The CDR3 bases are TGTGCCAGCAGCGGGGGGACAGGGGGCTCCTACAATGAGCAGTTCTTC. Translation: CASSGGTGGSYNEQFF.

The chain joins TRBV7-2 to TRBJ2-5, with D perhaps TRBD1 (6 bases). Germline CDR1 reads SGHTA; CDR2 reads FQGNSA. V shed 1 base and J shed 0 bases, with 9 bases lying between them. CDR3 length: 15 amino acids. DNA for the CDR3: TGTGCCAGCAGCTTAGATCAGGGGTACCAAGAGACCCAGTACTTC. Protein: CASSLDQGYQETQYF.

J is TRBJ1-2 and V is TRBV2; possible D gene TRBD1, 6 bases. Germline V gene data show CDR1 as SNHLY and CDR2 as FYNNEI. The CDR3 extends over 14 amino acids. With 2 bases removed from V and 6 bases from J, the gap between germline ends came to 13 bases. Written as DNA, the CDR3 is TGTGCCAGCAGTGAAATTGGTACAGGGAATGGCTACACCTTC. It is translated as CASSEIGTGNGYTF.

This chain links TRBV4-3 with TRBJ1-1; 10 bases align to TRBD1. CDR1 and CDR2 (germline): LGHNA, YSLEER. Trimming took 4 bases from V and 3 from J; bases not matched to a gene: 8. This CDR3 has 16 residues. CDR3 region: CASSRGQGEWDTEAFF. The CDR3 DNA is TGCGCCAGCAGCCGTGGACAGGGGGAATGGGACACTGAAGCTTTCTTT.

This clone was counted a few times. The chain employs TRBV19 and TRBJ1-1; D perhaps matches TRBD1 (5 bases). CDR3 length: 14 residues. Trimming pared 5 bases from V and 0 bases from J, leaving 10 bases between. The V gene's germline CDR1 is LNHDA and CDR2 SQIVND (reference sequence). The CDR3 region has the DNA TGTGCCAGTAGTCCCAGGGAACTGAACACTGAAGCTTTCTTT. Its protein is CASSPRELNTEAFF.

This chain connects TRBV4-1 to TRBJ1-2; no clear D gene. V was shortened by 0 bases and J by 1 base, with 6 bases between the two germline ends. The germline V gene encodes CDR1 MGHRA and CDR2 YSYEKL. This CDR3 contains 14 residues. The CDR3 DNA sequence: TGCGCCAGCAGCCAAGAGGAGTTTAACTATGGCTACACCTTC. Translating gives CASSQEEFNYGYTF.

The chain uses TRBV5-5 and TRBJ1-6; D is undetermined. Looked up from germline, CDR1 is SGHKS and CDR2 is YYEKEE (reference sequence). V was shortened by 4 bases and J by 0 bases, with 14 bases between the two germline ends. This CDR3 comprises 17 residues. The CDR3 is CASSTPRRSSYNSPLHF. CDR3 nucleotides: TGTGCCAGCAGCACCCCCCGTAGGAGCTCCTATAATTCACCCCTCCACTTT.

The rearrangement links TRBV9 to TRBJ2-1; weak D call: TRBD1 (6 bases). Per germline, CDR1 SGDLS and CDR2 YYNGEE. The CDR3 runs to 13 residues. Trimming removed 2 bases at V and 10 bases at J, with 13 bases between. Written as DNA, the CDR3 is TGTGCCAGCAGCGTGAGACAGGCCGGGGAGCAGTTCTTC. It translates to CASSVRQAGEQFF.

The CDR3 reads CASSEAAGFFYEQYF. Here the CDR3 DNA reads TGTGCCAGCAGTGAAGCGGCAGGGTTTTTCTACGAGCAGTACTTC. The chain combines TRBV6-1 with TRBJ2-7, with a possible D match to TRBD1 (5 bases). Germline-derived CDR1 and CDR2 are MNHNS and SASEGT. This CDR3 contains 15 residues. Trimming took 0 bases from V and 3 from J, leaving 12 bases between them.

DNA of the CDR3: TGTGCCAGCACCATAACTAGCGGGAGTTCTGACATTCAGTACTTC. Translating gives CASTITSGSSDIQYF. This chain links TRBV28 with TRBJ2-4; 11 bases map to TRBD2. The CDR3 spans 15 residues. Unmatched junction bases numbered 10, after V lost 7 bases and J lost 8 bases. CDR1 is MDHEN, CDR2 SYDVKM, per germline.

In this sample, this clone turned up once. The chain is built from TRBV12-3 or TRBV12-4 and TRBJ2-1, with 7 bases aligning to TRBD2. V shed 8 bases, J shed 5 bases, and the junction held 6 bases outside the gene matches. The CDR3 has 13 residues. CDR3 residues: CASQRDYNNEQFF. The CDR3 coding sequence is TGTGCCAGCCAACGGGACTACAACAATGAGCAGTTCTTC.

The V call is TRBV2, the J call TRBJ2-3; TRBD2 agrees at 13 bases. This CDR3 contains 16 residues. Per germline, CDR1 SNHLY and CDR2 FYNNEI. V was pared by 7 bases and J by 11 bases, with 15 bases of the junction left unmatched. The CDR3, as DNA: TGTGCCAGCACCAACTCCGTACTAGCGGGAGGGCTCGGGCAGTATTTT. Amino acids: CASTNSVLAGGLGQYF.

The chain joins TRBV6-2 or TRBV6-3 to TRBJ1-1; D gene ambiguous. CDR3 length: 14 amino acids. V was cut by 2 bases and J by 4 bases, with 11 bases left in between. Looked up from germline, CDR1 is MNHEY and CDR2 is SVGEGT. CDR3 region: CASSYNPKSTEAFF. In nucleotides, the CDR3 is TGTGCCAGCAGTTACAACCCCAAATCCACTGAAGCTTTCTTT.

This clone was picked up one time. V usage is TRBV11-2 and J usage is TRBJ2-3; 10 positions agree with TRBD2. CDR3 size: 17 residues. Germline assignment: CDR1 SGHAT and CDR2 FQNNGV. Trimming took 4 bases from V and 2 from J; bases not matched to a gene: 9. CDR3: CASSSSGRGHVTDTQYF. The CDR3 DNA reads TGTGCCAGCAGCTCTAGCGGGAGAGGTCATGTCACAGATACGCAGTATTTT.

This chain joins TRBV11-2 and TRBJ2-5; D is ambiguous. Germline CDR1 and CDR2: SGHAT and FQNNGV. Trimming shortened V by 5 bases and J by 2 bases, and 9 bases separated the two germline ends. The CDR3 runs 13 residues. The CDR3 loop reads CASSPGSQETQYF. The CDR3 DNA reads TGTGCCAGCAGCCCGGGTTCTCAAGAGACCCAGTACTTC.

This rearrangement joins TRBV5-6 to TRBJ1-4; D is ambiguous. The ends were cut back, 5 bases at V and 4 bases at J, with 9 bases in the middle. The CDR3 sequence is 13 residues long. Germline V lookup: CDR1 SGHDT, CDR2 YYEEEE. CDR3 in amino acids: CASRYTHNEKLFF. CDR3 bases: TGTGCCAGCAGGTACACCCATAATGAAAAACTGTTTTTT.

A single count supports this clone. V usage is TRBV6-6 and J usage is TRBJ1-2; 8 nucleotides line up with TRBD1. Germline CDR1 MNHNY, CDR2 SVGAGI (reference sequence). After removal of 6 bases from V and 0 bases from J, the junction contained 6 bases not matched to a gene. This CDR3 has 15 residues. The CDR3 nucleotides are TGTGCCAGCAGGTCAGGACAGGGTCCTAACTATGGCTACACCTTC. Protein: CASRSGQGPNYGYTF.

The chain links TRBV3-1 (or the pseudogene TRBV3-2) to TRBJ1-6; D gene unclear. Germline V gene data show CDR1 as LGHDT and CDR2 as YNNKEL (reference sequence). Trimming took off 5 bases at V and 8 bases at J, with 19 bases between the two ends. This CDR3 region has 16 residues. The CDR3 DNA is TGTGCCAGCAGCAGTTTACCCGGGAGTAGCGATTCACCCCTCCACTTT. This encodes CASSSLPGSSDSPLHF.

The rearrangement uses TRBV7-2 and TRBJ1-1; D unresolved. This CDR3 is built from 17 residues. CDR1 and CDR2 from the germline V gene are SGHTA and FQGNSA. V was cut by 1 base and J by 9 bases, with 24 bases left in between. The CDR3 DNA is TGTGCCAGCAGCTTAGGGTTCTTAATTCGAGACGCGGAGCAAGCTTTCTTT. It yields the protein CASSLGFLIRDAEQAFF. Full variable domain (outside the CDR3, taken from reference TRBV7-2 and TRBJ1-1): GAGVSQSPSNKVTEKGKDVELRCDPISGHTALYWYRQSLGQGLEFLIYFQGNSAPDKSGLPSDRFSAERTGGSVSTLTIQRTQQEDSAVYLCASSLGFLIRDAEQAFFGQGTRLTVV.

This sequence joins TRBV7-3 and TRBJ1-2; D not resolved. CDR3 length: 13 residues. Trimming pared 4 bases from V and 5 bases from J, leaving 11 bases between. The germline V gene encodes CDR1 SGHTA and CDR2 FQGTGA. For the CDR3, the DNA is TGTGCCAGCAGCTCCATTGGGAAGTATGGCTACACCTTC. Protein product: CASSSIGKYGYTF.

The chain uses TRBV5-1 and TRBJ1-2, with 9 positions matching TRBD1. In germline, CDR1 is SGHRS, CDR2 YFSETQ. The V and J ends lost 5 bases and 2 bases, in that order; junction bases with no gene match: 13. CDR3 length equals 17 residues. CDR3 bases: TGCGCCAGCAGTAAGGGACAGGGAGTAAAGCGGAACTATGGCTACACCTTC. It yields the protein CASSKGQGVKRNYGYTF.

The rearrangement links TRBV6-6 to TRBJ2-7, with 9 bases matching TRBD2. The trim removed 5 bases at V and 3 bases at J, leaving 2 bases unmatched. Germline assignment: CDR1 MNHNY and CDR2 SVGAGI (reference sequence). The CDR3 has 13 amino acids. Here the CDR3 DNA reads TGTGCCAGCAGTCGACTAGCGGACTACGAGCAGTACTTC. Translated: CASSRLADYEQYF.

V gene TRBV11-3 combines with J gene TRBJ1-6; possible D gene TRBD1, 6 bases. The CDR3 is 15 amino acids. Deletions cut 0 bases from V and 10 bases from J, with 13 bases between. The germline V gene encodes CDR1 SGHNT and CDR2 YENEEA. The CDR3 loop is CASSLDQGIRSPLHF. Written as DNA, the CDR3 is TGTGCCAGCAGCTTAGATCAGGGGATACGGTCACCCCTCCACTTT.

The chain is built from TRBV7-9 and TRBJ2-2; 11 bases agree with TRBD2. Germline V lookup: CDR1 SEHNR, CDR2 FQNEAQ (reference sequence). V lost 7 bases and J lost 1; bases outside the gene matches: 8. This CDR3 has 17 amino acids. CDR3 residues: CASTNAGTSGNTGELFF. DNA for the CDR3: TGTGCCAGCACCAATGCGGGGACTAGCGGGAACACCGGGGAGCTGTTTTTT.

The CDR3 reads CASSSWTGSSYNEQFF. In DNA, the CDR3 is TGTGCCAGTAGTTCCTGGACAGGGAGCTCCTACAATGAGCAGTTCTTC. The genes are TRBV19 and TRBJ2-1, with 8 nucleotides matching TRBD1. From germline, CDR1 is LNHDA and CDR2 SQIVND (reference sequence). CDR3 length: 16 amino acids. Trimming removed 5 bases from V and 0 bases from J; junction bases left unmatched: 6.

This clone was observed once. The chain carries TRBV7-9 and TRBJ1-5, with unresolved D. The germline V gene has CDR1 SEHNR and CDR2 FQNEAQ (reference sequence). The CDR3 is 12 residues long. The germline V and J ends were trimmed by 8 bases and 3 bases, with 8 bases remaining between them. The CDR3 bases are TGTGCCAGCCGGATACCCAATCAGCCCCAGCATTTT. Translating it yields CASRIPNQPQHF.

The genes are TRBV5-1 and TRBJ2-7; D call uncertain. V lost 0 bases, J lost 0 bases, and 10 bases lay in between. The CDR3 contains 15 residues. Germline loops: CDR1 SGHRS, CDR2 YFSETQ. The CDR3 here is CASSLGPRSSYEQYF. CDR3 DNA: TGCGCCAGCAGCTTGGGGCCCAGGAGCTCCTACGAGCAGTACTTC.

The chain links TRBV3-1 (or the pseudogene TRBV3-2) to TRBJ2-4; D is possibly TRBD2 (5 bases). The CDR3 length is 16 residues. The V end lost 1 base, the J end lost 1 base, and 11 bases lay between the germline ends. The germline gives CDR1 LGHDT, CDR2 YNNKEL (reference sequence). The CDR3 is CASSQVRASAKNIQYF. The CDR3 region has the DNA TGTGCCAGCAGCCAAGTCAGAGCTAGCGCCAAAAACATTCAGTACTTC.